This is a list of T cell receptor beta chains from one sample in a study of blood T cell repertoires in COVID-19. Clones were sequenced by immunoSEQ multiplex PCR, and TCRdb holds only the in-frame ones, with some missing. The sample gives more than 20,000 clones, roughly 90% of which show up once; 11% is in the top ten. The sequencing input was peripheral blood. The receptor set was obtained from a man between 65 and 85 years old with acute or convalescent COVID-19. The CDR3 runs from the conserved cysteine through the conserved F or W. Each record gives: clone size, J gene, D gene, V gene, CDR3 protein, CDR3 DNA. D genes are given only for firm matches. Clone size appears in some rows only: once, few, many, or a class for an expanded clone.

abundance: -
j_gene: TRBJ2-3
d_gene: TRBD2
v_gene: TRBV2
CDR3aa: CASSILASSTDTQYF
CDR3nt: TGTGCCAGCAGCATACTAGCGTCTAGCACAGATACGCAGTATTTT

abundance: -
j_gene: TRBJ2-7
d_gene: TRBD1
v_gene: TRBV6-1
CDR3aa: CASSDWTGGYEQYF
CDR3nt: TGTGCCAGCAGTGATTGGACAGGGGGCTACGAGCAGTACTTC

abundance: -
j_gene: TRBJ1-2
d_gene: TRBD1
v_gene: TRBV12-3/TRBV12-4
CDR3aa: CASTRTGGDGYTF
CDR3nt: TGTGCCAGCACCCGGACAGGGGGCGACGGCTACACCTTC

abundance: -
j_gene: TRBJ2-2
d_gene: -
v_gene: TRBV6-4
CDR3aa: CASSSDTNTGELFF
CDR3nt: TGTGCCAGCAGTAGTGACACCAACACCGGGGAGCTGTTTTTT

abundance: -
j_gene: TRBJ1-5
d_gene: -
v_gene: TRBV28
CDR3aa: CASSLRVVSNQPQHF
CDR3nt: TGTGCCAGCAGTTTGAGAGTGGTTAGCAATCAGCCCCAGCATTTT

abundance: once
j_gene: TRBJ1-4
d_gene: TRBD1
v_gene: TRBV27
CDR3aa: CASSSLGTGGTNEKLFF
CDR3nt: TGTGCCAGCAGTTCCTTGGGGACAGGGGGAACTAATGAAAAACTGTTTTTT

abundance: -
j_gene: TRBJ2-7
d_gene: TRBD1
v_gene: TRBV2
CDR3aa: CASSETGTGFYEQYF
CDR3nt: TGTGCCAGCAGTGAAACCGGGACAGGATTCTACGAGCAGTACTTC

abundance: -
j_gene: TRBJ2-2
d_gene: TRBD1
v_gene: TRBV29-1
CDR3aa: CSVGGQGAWTGELFF
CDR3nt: TGCAGCGTTGGCGGACAGGGGGCATGGACCGGGGAGCTGTTTTTT

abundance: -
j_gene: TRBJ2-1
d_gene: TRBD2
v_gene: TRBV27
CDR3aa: CASSLGGTSSEFF
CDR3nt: TGTGCCAGCAGTCTCGGCGGGACTAGTAGTGAGTTCTTC

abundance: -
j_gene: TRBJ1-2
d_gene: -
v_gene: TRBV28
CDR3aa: CASSLTTEIHGYTF
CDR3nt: TGTGCCAGCAGTTTAACGACAGAAATCCATGGCTACACCTTC

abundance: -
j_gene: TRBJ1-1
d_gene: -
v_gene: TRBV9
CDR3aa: CASSVARSPTEAFF
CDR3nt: TGTGCCAGCAGCGTCGCCAGGTCCCCCACTGAAGCTTTCTTT

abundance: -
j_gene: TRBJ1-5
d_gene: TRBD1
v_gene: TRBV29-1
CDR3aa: CSVEAEGAQGQPQHF
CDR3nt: TGCAGCGTTGAAGCCGAGGGGGCGCAGGGTCAGCCCCAGCATTTT

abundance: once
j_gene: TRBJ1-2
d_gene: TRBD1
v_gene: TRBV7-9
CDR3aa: CASSPNRGDYGYTF
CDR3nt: TGTGCCAGCAGCCCCAACAGGGGAGACTATGGCTACACCTTC

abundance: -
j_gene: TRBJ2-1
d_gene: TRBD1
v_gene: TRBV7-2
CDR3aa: CASSLGTGTTLNEQFF
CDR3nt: TGTGCCAGCAGCTTGGGGACAGGTACTACTCTCAATGAGCAGTTCTTC

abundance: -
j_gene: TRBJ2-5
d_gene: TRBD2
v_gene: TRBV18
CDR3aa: CASSPRAGGLQETQYF
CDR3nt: TGTGCCAGCTCACCACGAGCGGGAGGGCTCCAAGAGACCCAGTACTTC

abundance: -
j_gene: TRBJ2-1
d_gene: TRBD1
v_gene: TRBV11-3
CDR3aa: CASSPRMADRGGNEQFF
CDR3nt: TGTGCCAGCAGCCCAAGGATGGCGGACAGGGGGGGAAATGAGCAGTTCTTC

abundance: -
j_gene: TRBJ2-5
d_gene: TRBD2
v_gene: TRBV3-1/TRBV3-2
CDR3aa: CASSRTPAGTRAETQYF
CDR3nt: TGTGCCAGCAGCCGCACACCAGCCGGGACTAGAGCAGAGACCCAGTACTTC

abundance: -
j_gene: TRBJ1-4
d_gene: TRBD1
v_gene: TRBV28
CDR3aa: CASSSGTGDVGEKLFF
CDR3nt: TGTGCCAGCAGCTCCGGGACAGGGGATGTTGGTGAAAAACTGTTTTTT

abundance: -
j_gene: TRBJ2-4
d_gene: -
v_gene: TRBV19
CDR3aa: CASSPRGGHPDF
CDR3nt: TGTGCCAGTAGTCCGAGAGGGGGACACCCGGATTTC

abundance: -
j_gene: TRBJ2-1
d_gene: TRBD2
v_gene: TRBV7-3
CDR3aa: CASSRDGLGKQFF
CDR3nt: TGTGCCAGCAGCCGCGACGGACTAGGAAAGCAGTTCTTC

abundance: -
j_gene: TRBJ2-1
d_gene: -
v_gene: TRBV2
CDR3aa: CASSLSRAIEQFF
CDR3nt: TGTGCCAGCAGCCTCTCCAGGGCGATTGAGCAGTTCTTC

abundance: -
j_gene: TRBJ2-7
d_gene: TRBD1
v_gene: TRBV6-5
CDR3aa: CASSYTGGYEQYF
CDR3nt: TGTGCCAGCAGTTACACAGGGGGCTACGAGCAGTACTTC

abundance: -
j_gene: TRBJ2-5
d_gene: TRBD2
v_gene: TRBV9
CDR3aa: CASSVDGGSIETQYF
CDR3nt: TGTGCCAGCAGCGTAGATGGCGGGAGTATAGAGACCCAGTACTTC

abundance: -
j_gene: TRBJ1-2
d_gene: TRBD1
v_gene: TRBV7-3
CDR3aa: CASSNAGTDYGYTF
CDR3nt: TGTGCCAGCAGCAACGCCGGGACAGACTATGGCTACACCTTC

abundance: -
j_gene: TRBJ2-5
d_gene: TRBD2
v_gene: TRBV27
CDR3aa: CASSRLAGGETQYF
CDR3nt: TGTGCCAGCAGCCGACTAGCGGGAGGGGAGACCCAGTACTTC

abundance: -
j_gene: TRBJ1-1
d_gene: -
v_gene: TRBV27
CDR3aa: CASSLRGGDYSTEAFF
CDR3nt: TGTGCCAGCAGTTTACGTGGAGGGGACTATTCTACTGAAGCTTTCTTT

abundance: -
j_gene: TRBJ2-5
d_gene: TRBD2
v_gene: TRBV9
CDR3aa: CASSVGASGSLGETQYF
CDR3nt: TGTGCCAGCAGCGTAGGGGCTAGCGGGAGTTTGGGCGAGACCCAGTACTTC

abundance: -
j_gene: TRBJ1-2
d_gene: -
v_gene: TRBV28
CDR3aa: CASSPRFYGYTF
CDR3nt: TGTGCCAGCAGTCCTCGGTTTTATGGCTACACCTTC

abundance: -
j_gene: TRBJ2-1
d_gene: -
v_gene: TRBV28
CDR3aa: CASSFPSSYNEQFF
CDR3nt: TGTGCCAGCAGTTTCCCGTCTTCCTACAATGAGCAGTTCTTC

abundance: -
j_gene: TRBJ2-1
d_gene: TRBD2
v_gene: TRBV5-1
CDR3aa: CASSSRAGRSYNEQFF
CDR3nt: TGCGCCAGCAGCTCACGAGCGGGACGGTCCTACAATGAGCAGTTCTTC

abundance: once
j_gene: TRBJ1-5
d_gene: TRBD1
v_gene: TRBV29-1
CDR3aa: CSVATGTGLGQPQHF
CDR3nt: TGCAGCGTGGCCACCGGGACAGGGTTAGGTCAGCCCCAGCATTTT

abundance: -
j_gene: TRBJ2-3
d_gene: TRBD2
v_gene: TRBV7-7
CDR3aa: CASSLGTSGFTDTQYF
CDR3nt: TGTGCTAGCAGCCTTGGGACTAGCGGATTCACAGATACGCAGTATTTT

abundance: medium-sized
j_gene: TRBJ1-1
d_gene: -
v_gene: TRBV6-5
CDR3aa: CASHNEAEAFF
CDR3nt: TGTGCCTCCCACAACGAAGCTGAAGCTTTCTTT

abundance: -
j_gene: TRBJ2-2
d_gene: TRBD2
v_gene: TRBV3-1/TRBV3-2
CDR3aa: CASSQPRAGGTGELFF
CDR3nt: TGTGCCAGCAGCCAACCTCGGGCGGGAGGAACAGGGGAGCTGTTTTTT

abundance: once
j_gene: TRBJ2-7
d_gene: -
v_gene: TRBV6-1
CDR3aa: CASSRTFPGLQYF
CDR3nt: TGTGCCAGCAGTCGTACTTTTCCGGGACTCCAGTACTTC

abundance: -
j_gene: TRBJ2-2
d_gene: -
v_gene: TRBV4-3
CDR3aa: CASSQESVAVINTGELFF
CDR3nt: TGCGCCAGCAGCCAAGAGAGTGTAGCGGTAATAAACACCGGGGAGCTGTTTTTT

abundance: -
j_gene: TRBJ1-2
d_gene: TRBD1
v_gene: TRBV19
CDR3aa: CASKSDRGNYGYTF
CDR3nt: TGTGCCAGTAAATCGGACAGGGGGAACTATGGCTACACCTTC

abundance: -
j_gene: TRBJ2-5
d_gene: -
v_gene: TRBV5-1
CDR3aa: CASSLAQQETQYF
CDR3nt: TGCGCCAGCAGCTTGGCCCAGCAAGAGACCCAGTACTTC

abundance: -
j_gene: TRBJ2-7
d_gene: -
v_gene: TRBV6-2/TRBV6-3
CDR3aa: CASSYGPGTYEQYF
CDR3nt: TGTGCCAGCAGTTACGGTCCAGGAACCTACGAGCAGTACTTC

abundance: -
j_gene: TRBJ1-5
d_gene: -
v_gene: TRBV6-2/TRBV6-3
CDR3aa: CASSYSTGSGYSNQPQHF
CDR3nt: TGTGCCAGCAGTTACTCGACTGGTTCGGGTTATAGCAATCAGCCCCAGCATTTT

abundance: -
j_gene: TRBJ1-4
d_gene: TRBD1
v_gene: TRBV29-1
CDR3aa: CSVGGGQGNEKLFF
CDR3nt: TGCAGCGTCGGAGGGGGACAGGGTAATGAAAAACTGTTTTTT

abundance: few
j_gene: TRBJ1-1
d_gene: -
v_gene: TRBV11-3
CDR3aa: CASSLGTGQEAFF
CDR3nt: TGTGCCAGCAGCTTAGGCACCGGACAGGAAGCTTTCTTT

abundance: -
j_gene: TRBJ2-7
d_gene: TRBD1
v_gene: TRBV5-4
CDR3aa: CASSSAGYRGTEQYF
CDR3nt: TGTGCCAGCAGCTCCGCAGGGTACAGGGGTACCGAGCAGTACTTC

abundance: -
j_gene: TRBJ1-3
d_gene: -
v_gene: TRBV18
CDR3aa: CASSPPGGLISGNTIYF
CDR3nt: TGTGCCAGCTCACCACCGGGGGGGCTCATCTCTGGAAACACCATATATTTT

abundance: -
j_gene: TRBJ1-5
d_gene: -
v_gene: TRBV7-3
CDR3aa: CARPRRNNSNQPQHF
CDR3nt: TGTGCCAGGCCACGGAGAAATAATAGCAATCAGCCCCAGCATTTT

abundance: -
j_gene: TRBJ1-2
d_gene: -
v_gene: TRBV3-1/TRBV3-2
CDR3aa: CASSQANPNYGYTF
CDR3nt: TGTGCCAGCAGCCAAGCTAATCCCAACTATGGCTACACCTTC

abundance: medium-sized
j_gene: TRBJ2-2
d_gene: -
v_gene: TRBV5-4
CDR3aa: CASSLEGGRTGELFF
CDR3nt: TGTGCCAGCAGCCTGGAGGGGGGGCGGACCGGGGAGCTGTTTTTT

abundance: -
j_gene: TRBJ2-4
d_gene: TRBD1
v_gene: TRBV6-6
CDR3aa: CASSGQGLDIQYF
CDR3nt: TGTGCCAGCAGCGGACAGGGTTTGGACATTCAGTACTTC

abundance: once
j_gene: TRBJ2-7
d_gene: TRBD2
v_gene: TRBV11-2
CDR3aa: CASSSSSGTVEQYF
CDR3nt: TGTGCCAGCAGCTCCTCTAGCGGGACGGTCGAGCAGTACTTC

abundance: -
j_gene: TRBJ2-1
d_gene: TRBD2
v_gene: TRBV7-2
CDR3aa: CASSFGREADEQFF
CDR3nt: TGTGCCAGCAGCTTCGGACGGGAGGCTGATGAGCAGTTCTTC

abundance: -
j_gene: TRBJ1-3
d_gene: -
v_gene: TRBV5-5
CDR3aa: CASSLKHRVASGNTIYF
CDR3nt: TGTGCCAGCAGCTTGAAGCACAGGGTAGCCTCTGGAAACACCATATATTTT

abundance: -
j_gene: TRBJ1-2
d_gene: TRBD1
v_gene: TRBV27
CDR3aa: CASSSPSRGRGPSGGYTF
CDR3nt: TGTGCCAGCAGTTCTCCCTCAAGGGGCAGGGGGCCCTCGGGCGGCTACACCTTC

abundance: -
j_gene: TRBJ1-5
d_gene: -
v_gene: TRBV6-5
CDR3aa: CASSLSSAGIQPQHF
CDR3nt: TGTGCCAGCAGTTTGAGTAGTGCAGGAATCCAGCCCCAGCATTTT

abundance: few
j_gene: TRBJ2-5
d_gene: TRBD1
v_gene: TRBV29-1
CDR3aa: CSVGSISLGTGGTKETQYF
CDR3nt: TGCAGCGTTGGGAGTATAAGTCTCGGGACAGGGGGAACTAAAGAGACCCAGTACTTC

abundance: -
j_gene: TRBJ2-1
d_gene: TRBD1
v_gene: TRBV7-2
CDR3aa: CASSLGQGIYNEQFF
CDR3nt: TGTGCCAGCAGCTTAGGACAGGGAATTTACAATGAGCAGTTCTTC

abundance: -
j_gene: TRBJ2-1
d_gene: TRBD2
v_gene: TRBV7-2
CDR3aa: CASSFTSGSNEQFF
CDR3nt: TGTGCCAGCAGCTTCACTAGCGGGAGCAATGAGCAGTTCTTC

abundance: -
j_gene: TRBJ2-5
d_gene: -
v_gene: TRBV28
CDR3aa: CASSLQGSAETQYF
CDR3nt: TGTGCCAGCAGTTTACAGGGGTCGGCGGAGACCCAGTACTTC

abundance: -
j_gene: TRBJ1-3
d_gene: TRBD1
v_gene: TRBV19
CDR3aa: CASTQEGASGNTIYF
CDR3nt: TGTGCCAGTACCCAAGAGGGGGCCTCGGGAAACACCATATATTTT

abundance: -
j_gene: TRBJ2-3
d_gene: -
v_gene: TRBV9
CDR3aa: CASSPGATSTDTQYF
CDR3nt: TGTGCCAGCAGTCCGGGTGCTACTAGCACAGATACGCAGTATTTT

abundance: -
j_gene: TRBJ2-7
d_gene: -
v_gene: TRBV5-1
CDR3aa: CASSPGREGFDGEQYF
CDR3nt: TGCGCCAGCAGCCCCGGTCGTGAGGGATTTGATGGCGAGCAGTACTTC